This T cell receptor (beta chain) was obtained from a study of cytotoxic CD8 clonotypes in ibrutinib-treated CLL. Study-level information: Each sample contained, on average, around 250,000 productive templates and 75,000 to 100,000 productive rearrangements. Study-wide points: Clonality, elevated at ibrutinib response, dropped back toward baseline at progression. Clonality measured at baseline exceeded age-matched healthy donors, tracking circulating CD8+ T-cell counts.

Some clones are missing from TCRdb's copy, which holds only in-frame ones; the method was immunoSEQ multiplex PCR. The sample shows roughly 70,000 clones, about nine tenths of them seen only once. V lost 7 bases, J lost 4 bases, and 9 bases stayed unmatched. The germline CDR1 and CDR2 sequences are SQVTM and ANQGSEA. The CDR3 extends over 13 amino acids. This clone was counted once. Antigen unknown. Sequencing used PBMCs, obtained after 12 months of ibrutinib treatment. The chain has TRBV29-1 and TRBJ2-5; 7 nucleotides line up with TRBD1. The source of this sequence is a human donor with chronic lymphocytic leukemia. DNA for the CDR3: TGCAGCGGGAAAACAGGGGTAGGAGAGACCCAGTACTTC. It specifies CSGKTGVGETQYF.